The clone carrying this T cell receptor (beta chain) was seen a few times. What it binds is not known. The source of the PBMCs was around 9 ml of fresh peripheral blood. The source of the sample is a study of T cells in Graves' hyperthyroidism and ophthalmopathy. V was clipped by 4 bases and J by 4 bases; unmatched bases: 12. Germline CDR1 reads KGHSH; CDR2 reads LQKENI. The CDR3 has 17 residues. Findings and caveats of the study: Stable hyperthyroidism was told apart from ophthalmopathy by a model built on 13 V-J features.

Regions amplified from RNA transcripts were the TCR beta CDR3 regions. TCR CDR3 underwent first-round RT-PCR with the HTBI primer set. One entry per CDR3 protein results from TCRdb running MiXCR on the multiplex PCR reads. This table holds around 270,000 distinct CDR3 sequences, roughly 18% found once. The chain carries TRBV18 and TRBJ2-7, with 11 bases aligning to TRBD2. Sequences were obtained from blood. The origin of this receptor is a man aged 45-65 years with Graves' ophthalmopathy. The CDR3 sequence is CASSLNRLAGGKYEQYF. CDR3 nucleotides: TGTGCCAGCTCACTAAATCGGCTAGCGGGGGGCAAGTACGAGCAGTACTTC.